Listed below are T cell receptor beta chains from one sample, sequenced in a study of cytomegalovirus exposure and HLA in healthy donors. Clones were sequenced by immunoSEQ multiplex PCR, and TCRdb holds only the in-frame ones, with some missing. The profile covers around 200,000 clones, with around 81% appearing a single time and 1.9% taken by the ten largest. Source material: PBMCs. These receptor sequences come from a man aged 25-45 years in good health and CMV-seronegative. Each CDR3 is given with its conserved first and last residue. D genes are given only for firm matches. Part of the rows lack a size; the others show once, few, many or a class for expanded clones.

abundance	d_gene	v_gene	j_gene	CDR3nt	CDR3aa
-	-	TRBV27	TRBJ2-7	TGTGCCAGCAGTCGGGGACTTGGGAAGTATGAGCAGTACTTC	CASSRGLGKYEQYF
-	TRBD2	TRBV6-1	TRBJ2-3	TGTGCCAGCAGTAGCGGGAGGGCCAGCACAGATACGCAGTATTTT	CASSSGRASTDTQYF
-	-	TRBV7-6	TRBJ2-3	TGTGCCAGCAGCTTATTCCCACCGGGGACTAGCACAGATACGCAGTATTTT	CASSLFPPGTSTDTQYF
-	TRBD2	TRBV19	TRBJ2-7	TGTGCCAGTAGTATCCCGGGAGGCTACGAGCAGTACTTC	CASSIPGGYEQYF
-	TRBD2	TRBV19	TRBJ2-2	TGTGCCAGTAGTATTCTAGCGGGAAACACCGGGGAGCTGTTTTTT	CASSILAGNTGELFF
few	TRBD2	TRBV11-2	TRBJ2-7	TGTGCCAGCAGACCAGTTACTAGCGGATCCTACGAGCAGTACTTC	CASRPVTSGSYEQYF
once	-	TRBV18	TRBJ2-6	TGTGCCAGCTCACTAGAGAGGCGAATCTCTGGGGCCAACGTCCTGACTTTC	CASSLERRISGANVLTF
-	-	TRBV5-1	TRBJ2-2	TGCGCCAGCAGCTTGGCCATGCTCCCCCCGGGGGCCGGGGAGCTGTTTTTT	CASSLAMLPPGAGELFF
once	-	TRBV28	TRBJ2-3	TGTGCCAGCATTACAACAGGGTGGGCAGATACGCAGTATTTT	CASITTGWADTQYF
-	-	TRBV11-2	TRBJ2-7	TGTGCCAGCAGCTTACTCTCTAGCGATCATCCCTACGAGCAGTACTTC	CASSLLSSDHPYEQYF
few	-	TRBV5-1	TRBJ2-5	TGCGCCAGCAGCTTCGGGGTCGTACAAGAGACCCAGTACTTC	CASSFGVVQETQYF
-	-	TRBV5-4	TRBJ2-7	TGTGCCAGCAGCACCCCGCGGGTCGATGGGGGGTTATACGAGCAGTACTTC	CASSTPRVDGGLYEQYF
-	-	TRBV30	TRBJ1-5	TGTGCCTGGATTGGAGAGGGGGTCAATCAGCCCCAGCATTTT	CAWIGEGVNQPQHF
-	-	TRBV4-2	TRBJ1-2	TGTGCCAGCAGCCAAGTGGCCGGGGTAAACTATGGCTACACCTTC	CASSQVAGVNYGYTF
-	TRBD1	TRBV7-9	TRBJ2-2	TGTGCCAGCAGACCGGGACAGGCGAACACCGGGGAGCTGTTTTTT	CASRPGQANTGELFF
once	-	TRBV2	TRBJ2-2	TGTGCCAGCACCCTAGCTCGAGGCGGGGAGCTGTTTTTT	CASTLARGGELFF